This TCR beta chain was sequenced during a study of OX40 agonist ivuxolimab in advanced cancers. Data came from immunoSEQ multiplex PCR; TCRdb stores just in-frame clones and leaves some out. Of 99,000 or so clones detected, approximately 84% appear once; the ten largest clones hold around 5%. The starting material was CD4+ or CD8+ T cells sorted from blood, obtained in a trial of the OX40 agonist ivuxolimab. The receptor was isolated from an adult with an advanced solid tumor such as melanoma, head and neck, liver or kidney cancer.

The CDR3 loop reads CASRPGTENSYEQYF. DNA of the CDR3: TGCGCCAGCAGGCCCGGGACCGAGAATTCCTACGAGCAGTACTTC. This sequence joins TRBV5-1 and TRBJ2-7, with D possibly called TRBD1 or TRBD2 (5 bases each). The CDR3 contains 15 residues. Germline CDR1 SGHRS, CDR2 YFSETQ. V was cut by 5 bases and J by 1 base, with 16 bases left in between.